These T cell receptor beta chains were read from a single sample in a study of blood T cell repertoires in COVID-19. The data were produced by immunoSEQ multiplex PCR, yet TCRdb's version contains in-frame clones alone and is incomplete. The table records roughly 150,000 clones, over 70% of them present only once. Sequences were obtained from peripheral blood. These receptors were obtained from a man aged 55 to 70 with acute or convalescent COVID-19. Both conserved end residues are part of each CDR3. The D gene is left open where the match is weak. The size field is filled for only some rows; it gives once, few, many or a size class.

D: TRBD1
size: NA
V: TRBV6-5
J: TRBJ2-5
CDR3: CASSTGQGYQETQYF
DNA: TGTGCCAGCAGTACGGGACAGGGGTACCAAGAGACCCAGTACTTC

D: TRBD1
size: few
V: TRBV7-6
J: TRBJ2-7
CDR3: CASSRDRASGEQYF
DNA: TGTGCCAGCAGCAGAGACAGGGCCTCCGGCGAGCAGTACTTC

D: NA
size: NA
V: TRBV30
J: TRBJ1-1
CDR3: CAWSVRTWGGPPNTEAFF
DNA: TGTGCCTGGAGTGTACGAACCTGGGGCGGCCCTCCGAACACTGAAGCTTTCTTT

D: NA
size: NA
V: TRBV29-1
J: TRBJ1-2
CDR3: CSVITRVLYGYTF
DNA: TGCAGCGTGATAACCCGGGTCCTCTATGGCTACACCTTC

D: NA
size: NA
V: TRBV18
J: TRBJ1-1
CDR3: CASSRNAPRTRGGTEAFF
DNA: TGTGCCAGCTCACGCAACGCCCCTAGAACGAGAGGAGGAACTGAAGCTTTCTTT

D: TRBD2
size: NA
V: TRBV15
J: TRBJ2-3
CDR3: CATRSGGGTDTQYF
DNA: TGTGCCACCAGGAGCGGGGGTGGCACAGATACGCAGTATTTT

D: NA
size: NA
V: TRBV11-2
J: TRBJ1-6
CDR3: CASTLTQGSYNSPLHF
DNA: TGTGCCAGCACGCTCACCCAGGGATCCTATAATTCACCCCTCCACTTT

D: NA
size: NA
V: TRBV5-1
J: TRBJ2-1
CDR3: CASSLGPGEANEQFF
DNA: TGCGCCAGCAGCTTGGGGCCGGGGGAGGCCAATGAGCAGTTCTTC

D: NA
size: few
V: TRBV18
J: TRBJ1-1
CDR3: CASSPGQSNTEAFF
DNA: TGTGCCAGCTCACCAGGACAGTCGAACACTGAAGCTTTCTTT

D: TRBD2
size: NA
V: TRBV29-1
J: TRBJ2-1
CDR3: CSGLAGTSSYNEQFF
DNA: TGCAGCGGGCTAGCGGGGACGAGCTCCTACAATGAGCAGTTCTTC

D: NA
size: NA
V: TRBV28
J: TRBJ2-4
CDR3: CASSALGVGAKNIQYF
DNA: TGTGCCAGCAGTGCCCTCGGGGTAGGGGCCAAAAACATTCAGTACTTC

D: TRBD1
size: NA
V: TRBV4-3
J: TRBJ1-5
CDR3: CASSPDRLPNQPQHF
DNA: TGCGCCAGCAGCCCGGACAGGCTCCCCAATCAGCCCCAGCATTTT

D: NA
size: once
V: TRBV28
J: TRBJ2-4
CDR3: CASSFLGTGPKNIQYF
DNA: TGTGCCAGCAGTTTCTTGGGCACAGGGCCCAAAAACATTCAGTACTTC

D: NA
size: few
V: TRBV9
J: TRBJ2-7
CDR3: CASSVAPGEVYEQYF
DNA: TGTGCCAGCAGCGTAGCTCCCGGGGAGGTTTACGAGCAGTACTTC

D: TRBD1
size: few
V: TRBV5-3
J: TRBJ1-4
CDR3: CARSPPTGDAIF
DNA: TGTGCCAGAAGCCCTCCGACAGGGGATGCGATTTTT

D: NA
size: NA
V: TRBV7-2
J: TRBJ1-1
CDR3: CASSLFAFGEAFF
DNA: TGTGCCAGCAGCTTGTTCGCGTTCGGTGAAGCTTTCTTT

D: TRBD1
size: NA
V: TRBV7-9
J: TRBJ2-7
CDR3: CASSITGGRYEQYF
DNA: TGTGCCAGCAGCATAACAGGGGGCCGGTACGAGCAGTACTTC

D: TRBD2
size: NA
V: TRBV3-1/TRBV3-2
J: TRBJ2-3
CDR3: CASSQSRLTSGSTDTQYF
DNA: TGTGCCAGCAGCCAAAGCCGCCTCACTAGCGGGAGCACAGATACGCAGTATTTT

D: TRBD2
size: NA
V: TRBV6-5
J: TRBJ2-7
CDR3: CASSWGGEQYF
DNA: TGTGCCAGCAGCTGGGGGGGAGAGCAGTACTTC

D: NA
size: few
V: TRBV2
J: TRBJ2-5
CDR3: CASSEARGNQETQYF
DNA: TGTGCCAGCAGTGAAGCTAGGGGGAACCAAGAGACCCAGTACTTC

D: NA
size: NA
V: TRBV30
J: TRBJ1-5
CDR3: CAWSVGGNSNQPQHF
DNA: TGTGCCTGGAGTGTTGGGGGGAATAGCAATCAGCCCCAGCATTTT

D: NA
size: NA
V: TRBV28
J: TRBJ2-7
CDR3: CASSPLGQGTYEQYF
DNA: TGTGCCAGCAGCCCCCTGGGGCAGGGGACCTACGAGCAGTACTTC

D: TRBD1
size: NA
V: TRBV6-5
J: TRBJ1-4
CDR3: CASSSSGTGAEKLFF
DNA: TGTGCCAGCAGTTCCTCCGGGACAGGCGCGGAAAAACTGTTTTTT

D: NA
size: NA
V: TRBV5-1
J: TRBJ1-1
CDR3: CASRQGVIDTEAFF
DNA: TGCGCCAGCAGACAGGGCGTAATCGACACTGAAGCTTTCTTT

D: NA
size: NA
V: TRBV12-3/TRBV12-4
J: TRBJ1-1
CDR3: CASSLRGHSEAFF
DNA: TGTGCCAGCAGTTTAAGGGGACACAGTGAAGCTTTCTTT

D: TRBD2
size: NA
V: TRBV11-2
J: TRBJ2-1
CDR3: CASSLSTSGVNEQFF
DNA: TGTGCCAGCAGCTTATCTACTAGCGGGGTGAATGAGCAGTTCTTC

D: NA
size: NA
V: TRBV5-1
J: TRBJ1-2
CDR3: CASSREENYGYTF
DNA: TGCGCCAGCTCCAGGGAGGAAAACTATGGCTACACCTTC

D: NA
size: NA
V: TRBV19
J: TRBJ2-7
CDR3: CASRPANTMNEQYF
DNA: TGTGCCAGTAGGCCCGCGAATACGATGAACGAGCAGTACTTC

D: NA
size: NA
V: TRBV28
J: TRBJ2-2
CDR3: CASSPNRNTGELFF
DNA: TGTGCCAGCAGTCCGAACAGGAACACCGGGGAGCTGTTTTTT

D: NA
size: NA
V: TRBV25-1
J: TRBJ1-1
CDR3: CASSDTSESRAFF
DNA: TGTGCCAGCAGTGATACCTCGGAGAGTCGAGCTTTCTTT